This T cell receptor beta chain emerged from a study of blood T cell repertoires in COVID-19. At the level of the study: PBMCs, B-cell-depleted T cells, or T cells were the source of the cDNA or gDNA that made up the material.

The CDR3 totals 14 residues. V dropped 0 bases and J dropped 6 bases, with 12 bases sitting between them. The germline gives CDR1 SGDLS, CDR2 YYNGEE. Authors' data handling: Estimates of nucleated cell counts were drawn from the amplification of reference gene primers. Sequenced by immunoSEQ multiplex PCR; TCRdb stores in-frame clones only, minus some. That table is the source of V, J and clone size, and D and trimming were worked out from the DNA. The data show around 35,000 clones, roughly 89% seen once. The chain employs TRBV9 and TRBJ1-1; D not certain. The clonotype was recovered from a human donor in a cohort sampled during active COVID-19. The sequenced material came from peripheral blood. The CDR3 DNA reads as TGTGCCAGCAGCGTAGATGGTCGGAGGTCTGAAGCTTTCTTT. Protein sequence: CASSVDGRRSEAFF.